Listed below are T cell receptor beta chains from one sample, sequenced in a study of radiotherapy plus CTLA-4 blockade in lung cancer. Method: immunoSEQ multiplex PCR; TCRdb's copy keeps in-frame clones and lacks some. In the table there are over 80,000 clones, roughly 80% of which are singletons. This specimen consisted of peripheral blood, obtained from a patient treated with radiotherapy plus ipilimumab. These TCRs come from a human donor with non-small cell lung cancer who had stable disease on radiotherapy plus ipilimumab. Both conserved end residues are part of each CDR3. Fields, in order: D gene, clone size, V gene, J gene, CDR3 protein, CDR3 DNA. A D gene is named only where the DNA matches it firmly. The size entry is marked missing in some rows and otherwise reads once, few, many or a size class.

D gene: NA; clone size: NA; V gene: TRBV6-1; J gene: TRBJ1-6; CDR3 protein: CASSDPAGGASSYNSPLHF; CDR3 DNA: TGTGCCAGCAGTGACCCGGCCGGAGGGGCAAGCTCCTATAATTCACCCCTCCACTTT
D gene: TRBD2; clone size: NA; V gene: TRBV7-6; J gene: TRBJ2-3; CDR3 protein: CASSKGLAGEATQYF; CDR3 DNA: TGTGCCAGCAGCAAAGGACTAGCGGGAGAGGCTACGCAGTATTTT
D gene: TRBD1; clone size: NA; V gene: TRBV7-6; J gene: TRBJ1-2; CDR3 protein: CASSSGTGDIYGYTF; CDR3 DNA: TGTGCCAGCAGCTCAGGGACAGGGGATATCTATGGCTACACCTTC
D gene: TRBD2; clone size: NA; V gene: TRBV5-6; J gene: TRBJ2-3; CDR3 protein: CASSFGTSGSSSTDTQYF; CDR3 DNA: TGTGCCAGCAGCTTCGGGACTAGCGGGAGTTCTAGCACAGATACGCAGTATTTT
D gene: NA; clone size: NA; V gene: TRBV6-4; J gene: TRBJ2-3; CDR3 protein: CASTGPANTQYF; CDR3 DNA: TGTGCCAGCACCGGACCGGCAAATACGCAGTATTTT
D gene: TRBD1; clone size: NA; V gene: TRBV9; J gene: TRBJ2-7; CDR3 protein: CASSVGGQGAVEQYF; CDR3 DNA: TGTGCCAGCAGCGTAGGGGGACAGGGAGCGGTCGAGCAGTACTTC
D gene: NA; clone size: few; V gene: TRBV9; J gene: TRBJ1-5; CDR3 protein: CASSVAGEDDQPQHF; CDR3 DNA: TGTGCCAGCAGCGTAGCGGGGGAGGATGATCAGCCCCAGCATTTT
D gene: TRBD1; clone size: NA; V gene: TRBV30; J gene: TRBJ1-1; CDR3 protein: CASKKQGATNTEAFF; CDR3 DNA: TGTGCCTCCAAAAAACAGGGGGCTACGAACACTGAAGCTTTCTTT
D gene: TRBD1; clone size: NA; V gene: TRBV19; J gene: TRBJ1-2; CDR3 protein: CASSGTGGAGNYGYTF; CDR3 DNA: TGTGCCAGTAGTGGGACAGGGGGCGCCGGGAACTATGGCTACACCTTC
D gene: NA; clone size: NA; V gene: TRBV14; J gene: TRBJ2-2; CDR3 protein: CASSHSSGELFF; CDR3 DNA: TGTGCCAGCAGTCACTCCAGCGGGGAGCTGTTTTTT
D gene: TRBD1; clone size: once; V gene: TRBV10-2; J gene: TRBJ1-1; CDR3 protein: CASSRGQGPLNTEAFF; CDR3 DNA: TGCGCCAGTTCCCGAGGACAGGGCCCCTTGAACACTGAAGCTTTCTTT
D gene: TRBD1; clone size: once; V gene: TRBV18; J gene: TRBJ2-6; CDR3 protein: CASSTRDRGSAGANVLTF; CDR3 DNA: TGTGCCAGCTCAACCAGGGACAGGGGAAGTGCAGGGGCCAACGTCCTGACTTTC
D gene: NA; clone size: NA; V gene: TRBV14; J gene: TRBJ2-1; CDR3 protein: CASSQVRTGRNEQFF; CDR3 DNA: TGTGCCAGCAGCCAAGTCAGGACGGGACGCAATGAGCAGTTCTTC
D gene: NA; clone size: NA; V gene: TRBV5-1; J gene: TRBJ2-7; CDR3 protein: CASSLVLGSTYEQYF; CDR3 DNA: TGCGCCAGCAGCTTGGTTCTAGGGTCGACCTACGAGCAGTACTTC
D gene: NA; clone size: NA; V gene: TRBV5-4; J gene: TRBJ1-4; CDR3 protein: CASSFRGSEKLFF; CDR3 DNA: TGTGCCAGCAGCTTTCGGGGTAGCGAAAAACTGTTTTTT
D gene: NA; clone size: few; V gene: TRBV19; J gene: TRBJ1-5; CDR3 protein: CASSGQGARNQPQHF; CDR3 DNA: TGTGCCAGTTCTGGTCAAGGGGCGCGGAATCAGCCCCAGCATTTT
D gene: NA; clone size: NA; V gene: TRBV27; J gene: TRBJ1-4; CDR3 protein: CASGWWSRDEKLFF; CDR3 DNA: TGTGCCAGCGGCTGGTGGTCCCGGGATGAAAAACTGTTTTTT
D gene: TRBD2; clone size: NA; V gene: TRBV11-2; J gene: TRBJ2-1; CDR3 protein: CASSLQRGGQNEQFF; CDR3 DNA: TGTGCCAGCAGCTTACAGCGGGGGGGCCAAAATGAGCAGTTCTTC
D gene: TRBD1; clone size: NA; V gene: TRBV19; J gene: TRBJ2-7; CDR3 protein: CASSRDRVGYEQYF; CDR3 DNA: TGTGCCAGTAGTCGGGACAGGGTTGGGTACGAGCAGTACTTC